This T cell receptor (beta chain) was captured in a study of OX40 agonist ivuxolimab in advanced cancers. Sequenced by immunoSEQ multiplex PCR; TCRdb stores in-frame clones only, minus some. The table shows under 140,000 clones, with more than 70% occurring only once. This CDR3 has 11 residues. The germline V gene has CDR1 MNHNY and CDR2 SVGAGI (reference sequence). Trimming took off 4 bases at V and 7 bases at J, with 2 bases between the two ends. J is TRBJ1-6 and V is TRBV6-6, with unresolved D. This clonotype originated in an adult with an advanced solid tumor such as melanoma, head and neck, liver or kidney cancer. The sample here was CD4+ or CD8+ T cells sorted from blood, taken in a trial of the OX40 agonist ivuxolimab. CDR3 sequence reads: CASSLNSPLHF. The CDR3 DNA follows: TGTGCCAGCAGTTTAAATTCACCCCTCCACTTT.